One sample yielded the 20 T cell receptor beta chains listed below, sequenced in a study of OX40 agonist ivuxolimab in advanced cancers. Clones were read by immunoSEQ multiplex PCR, and TCRdb kept only the in-frame ones, dropping some. The sample gives some 20,000 clones, 74% of which show up once; roughly 24% is in the top ten. The sequenced sample was CD4+ or CD8+ T cells sorted from blood, obtained in a trial of the OX40 agonist ivuxolimab. The receptors were gathered from an adult with an advanced solid tumor such as melanoma, head and neck, liver or kidney cancer.

In its sample, this clone was seen a few times. The CDR3 nucleotides are TGTGCCAGCCGAGGGACATGGGAGACCCAGTACTTC. It is translated as CASRGTWETQYF. The chain employs TRBV6-1 and TRBJ2-5, with D tentatively TRBD1 (6 bases). The length of the CDR3 is 12 residues. Trimming shortened V by 8 bases and J by 5 bases, and 12 bases separated the two germline ends. Germline V lookup: CDR1 MNHNS, CDR2 SASEGT.

The chain recombines TRBV11-1 with TRBJ2-2; 8 bases align to TRBD2. The V segment lost 5 bases and the J segment 7 bases; nucleotides outside the gene matches: 9. CDR1 SGHAT and CDR2 FQDESV come from the germline V gene (reference sequence). The CDR3 is 15 amino acids. The CDR3: CASSPPGGAGGELFF. DNA for the CDR3: TGTGCCAGCAGCCCCCCGGGGGGGGCCGGCGGGGAGCTGTTTTTT.

The genes are TRBV10-2 and TRBJ2-7; D is unclear. V was cut by 4 bases and J by 4 bases, with 8 bases left in between. CDR1 and CDR2 from the germline V gene are WSHSY and SAAADI. The CDR3 sequence is 12 residues long. The CDR3 sequence: CASSGSYYEQYF. The CDR3, as DNA: TGCGCCAGCAGTGGATCTTATTACGAGCAGTACTTC.

The J gene is TRBJ1-1, the V gene TRBV19; D ambiguous. This CDR3 spans 12 amino acids. The V end was cut by 6 bases, the J end by 3 bases, with 8 bases between. The germline gives CDR1 LNHDA, CDR2 SQIVND (reference sequence). The CDR3 bases are TGTGCCAGTAGGGAGAGGGACACTGAAGCTTTCTTT. It translates to CASRERDTEAFF.

The chain joins TRBV6-1 to TRBJ1-1; possible D gene TRBD1, 6 bases. V lost 3 bases, J lost 5 bases, and 16 bases lay in between. Germline CDR1 reads MNHNS; CDR2 reads SASEGT. The CDR3 extends over 15 amino acids. This chain's CDR3 is CASSEEQGRWTEAFF. CDR3 DNA sequence: TGTGCCAGCAGTGAGGAACAGGGAAGATGGACTGAAGCTTTCTTT.

The chain recombines TRBV28 with TRBJ1-1; 7 nucleotides agree with TRBD1. The germline CDR1 and CDR2 sequences are MDHEN and SYDVKM. After removal of 6 bases from V and 3 bases from J, the junction contained 13 bases not matched to a gene. The CDR3 has 16 amino acids. CDR3 residues: CASRPRKGARYTEAFF. The CDR3 coding sequence is TGTGCCAGCAGGCCGAGGAAGGGGGCGCGTTACACTGAAGCTTTCTTT.

The genes are TRBV2 and TRBJ1-2; the D is unclear. Germline V gives CDR1 SNHLY, CDR2 FYNNEI. V lost 4 bases and J 7 bases, leaving 10 bases between the germline ends. The CDR3 is 12 amino acids. For the CDR3, the DNA is TGTGCCAGCAGTGTATCGAATAGTGGCTACACCTTC. Its translation: CASSVSNSGYTF.

The chain is built from TRBV7-2 and TRBJ2-7, with D unresolved. Germline values: CDR1 SGHTA, CDR2 FQGNSA. V lost 5 bases, J lost 0 bases, and 5 bases lay in between. The CDR3 is 12 residues long. CDR3 bases: TGTGCCAGCAGCCCCCCCTCCTACGAGCAGTACTTC. This translates into CASSPPSYEQYF.

This clone was detected only once. The gene calls are TRBV27 and TRBJ1-2, with D possibly TRBD1 on 6 matching bases. Germline CDR1 reads MNHEY; CDR2 reads SMNVEV (reference sequence). The ends were cut back, 5 bases at V and 6 bases at J, with 16 bases in the middle. The CDR3 is 14 residues long. CDR3 DNA: TGTGCCAGCAGTCCAGGACAGTTCGTGGATGGCTACACCTTC. Translation: CASSPGQFVDGYTF.

This rearrangement joins TRBV6-1 to TRBJ2-7; D ambiguous. CDR1 MNHNS and CDR2 SASEGT come from the germline V gene. V shed 2 bases and J shed 2 bases, with 7 bases lying between them. The CDR3 runs to 13 residues. The CDR3 DNA reads as TGTGCCAGCAGTGAATTCCCGGCCTACGAGCAGTACTTC. This gives the protein CASSEFPAYEQYF.

This clone was found a few times. The CDR3 nucleotides read TGTGCCAGCAGTTACTCTGAGTTCTATGGCTACACCTTC. This codes for CASSYSEFYGYTF. The chain employs TRBV6-5 and TRBJ1-2, with D unresolved. V was clipped by 0 bases and J by 4 bases, with 6 bases between them. From germline, CDR1 is MNHEY and CDR2 SVGAGI. The CDR3 has 13 amino acids.

CDR3 in DNA: TGTGCCAGCAGCGTATCGGCGGGGGGAGGTGAAAAACTGTTTTTT. It yields the protein CASSVSAGGGEKLFF. The chain is built from TRBV9 and TRBJ1-4, with a possible D match to TRBD1 (5 bases). Trimming took off 1 base at V and 7 bases at J, with 14 bases between the two ends. The CDR3 spans 15 residues. Germline values: CDR1 SGDLS, CDR2 YYNGEE. The entire variable domain, with the rest obtained from reference TRBV9 and TRBJ1-4, is as follows: DSGVTQTPKHLITATGQRVTLRCSPRSGDLSVYWYQQSLDQGLQFLIQYYNGEERAKGNILERFSAQQFPDLHSELNLSSLELGDSALYFCASSVSAGGGEKLFFGSGTQLSVL.

This sequence joins TRBV6-4 and TRBJ2-7; weak D call: TRBD1 (5 bases). CDR3 length equals 15 residues. The germline V gene has CDR1 MRHNA and CDR2 SNTAGT. V gave up 3 bases and J gave up 0 bases, with 12 bases separating them. The CDR3 region has the DNA TGTGCCAGCAGTGAGATCAGGGTAAGCTCCTACGAGCAGTACTTC. Encoded protein: CASSEIRVSSYEQYF.

This clone has only a few counts. V usage is TRBV6-4 and J usage is TRBJ2-2; unclear D gene. V was shortened by 2 bases and J by 3 bases, with 4 bases between the two germline ends. The CDR3 is 13 amino acids. Germline CDR1 MRHNA, CDR2 SNTAGT. The CDR3 region has the DNA TGTGCCAGCAGTGACAAAGACACCGGGGAGCTGTTTTTT. This codes for CASSDKDTGELFF.

The J gene is TRBJ1-1, the V gene TRBV7-3, with 7 bases identical to TRBD1. The CDR3 contains 13 residues. With 5 bases clipped from V and 5 bases from J, the junction kept 5 bases outside the gene matches. CDR1 and CDR2 (germline): SGHTA, FQGTGA. The CDR3 DNA sequence: TGTGCCAGCAGCCTCGGGACAGCTACTGAAGCTTTCTTT. Protein: CASSLGTATEAFF.

The chain has TRBV19 and TRBJ1-6, with a weak D call TRBD1 (5 bases). This CDR3 contains 13 residues. With 5 bases removed from V and 9 bases from J, the gap between germline ends came to 11 bases. Looked up from germline, CDR1 is LNHDA and CDR2 is SQIVND (reference sequence). CDR3 in amino acids: CASSAGQGSPLHF. The CDR3 DNA reads TGTGCCAGTAGTGCCGGCCAGGGTTCACCCCTCCACTTT.

The chain carries TRBV7-2 and TRBJ2-5; D is ambiguous. Trimming pared 1 base from V and 3 bases from J, leaving 9 bases between. The CDR3 runs 14 residues. Germline CDR1 reads SGHTA; CDR2 reads FQGNSA. The CDR3 spells CASSLDISKETQYF. The CDR3 nucleotides are TGTGCCAGCAGCTTAGACATTAGCAAAGAGACCCAGTACTTC.

V usage is TRBV10-3 and J usage is TRBJ1-1, with a weak D call TRBD1 (5 bases). The germline V and J ends were trimmed by 0 bases and 0 bases, with 11 bases remaining between them. The CDR3 totals 16 residues. The germline gives CDR1 ENHRY, CDR2 SYGVKD. Written as DNA, the CDR3 is TGTGCCATCAGTGAGTCCCCCGGGACGGTGAACACTGAAGCTTTCTTT. Its translation: CAISESPGTVNTEAFF.

The chain has TRBV13 and TRBJ2-2; D is perhaps TRBD1 (5 bases). From germline, CDR1 is PRHDT and CDR2 FYEKMQ (reference sequence). With 0 bases removed from V and 2 bases from J, the gap between germline ends came to 10 bases. This CDR3 is built from 16 residues. CDR3 residues: CASSLGWQGNTGELFF. The CDR3 bases are TGTGCCAGCAGCTTAGGATGGCAGGGTAACACCGGGGAGCTGTTTTTT. The full variable domain, with the rest looked up from reference TRBV13 and TRBJ2-2, is AAGVIQSPRHLIKEKRETATLKCYPIPRHDTVYWYQQGPGQDPQFLISFYEKMQSDKGSIPDRFSAQQFSDYHSELNMSSLELGDSALYFCASSLGWQGNTGELFFGEGSRLTVL.

V gene TRBV13 combines with J gene TRBJ2-2; 15 bases line up with TRBD2. Germline lookup yields CDR1 PRHDT and CDR2 FYEKMQ (reference sequence). The V gene end was trimmed by 11 bases and the J gene end by 3 bases; junction bases not matched to a gene: 4. The length of the CDR3 is 15 residues. CDR3 sequence (DNA): TGTGCCGTGGGACTAGCGGGAGGAGACACCGGGGAGCTGTTTTTT. Residues: CAVGLAGGDTGELFF.